This entry lists 29 T cell receptor beta chains sequenced from one sample in a study of CD8+CD57+ T cells in acquired aplastic anemia. TCR beta VDJ and CDR3 profiles were obtained from a genomic DNA template. MiXCR was run by TCRdb on the reads, yielding one entry per CDR3 protein. The table includes 150,000 to 200,000 distinct CDR3 sequences, around 50% detected once. All sequencing subjects had displayed CD8+CD57+ cell expansion on flow cytometry. The sample taken for sequencing was sorted CD4+, CD8+, or CD8+CD57+ T cells (not recorded which) from PBMCs. Receptor source: a human donor with aplastic anemia.

This chain uses TRBV5-1 with TRBJ2-3; D could derive from TRBD1 or TRBD2 (5 bases each). In germline, CDR1 is SGHRS, CDR2 YFSETQ. The V end was cut by 2 bases, the J end by 6 bases, with 10 bases between. This CDR3 contains 13 residues. In DNA, the CDR3 is TGCGCCAGCAGCTTTGGGGGTGGGGATACGCAGTATTTT. Protein product: CASSFGGGDTQYF.

The rearrangement links TRBV5-1 to TRBJ1-5, with D unclear. Per the germline V gene, CDR1 is SGHRS and CDR2 is YFSETQ. V lost 1 base, J lost 5 bases, and 7 bases lay in between. The CDR3 runs 13 residues. DNA for the CDR3: TGCGCCAGCAGCTTGTCTGGAGATCAGCCCCAGCATTTT. Translating gives CASSLSGDQPQHF.

The chain joins TRBV2 to TRBJ1-6; 7 bases are shared with TRBD1. Trimming took 0 bases from V and 10 from J; bases not matched to a gene: 9. CDR3 size: 16 residues. Per germline, CDR1 SNHLY and CDR2 FYNNEI. The CDR3 region is CASSEAGTVGNSPLHF. The CDR3 DNA follows: TGTGCCAGCAGTGAAGCCGGGACAGTCGGTAACTCACCCCTCCACTTT. The full variable domain, completed using reference TRBV2 and TRBJ1-6, is EPEVTQTPSHQVTQMGQEVILRCVPISNHLYFYWYRQILGQKVEFLVSFYNNEISEKSEIFDDQFSVERPDGSNFTLKIRSTKLEDSAMYFCASSEAGTVGNSPLHFGNGTRLTVT.

This clonotype was observed once. The germline gene is not matched at one end of the junction; a read error may be the cause. The V gene is TRBV9, the J gene TRBJ1-1; no clear D. CDR3 length equals 14 residues. Per germline, CDR1 SGDLS and CDR2 YYNGEE. CDR3 residues: CASSVVPVGAEAFF. CDR3 DNA: TGCGCCAGCAGCGTAGTACCAGTCGGGGCTGAAGCTTTCTTT. The variable domain in full, with the rest retrieved from reference TRBV9 and TRBJ1-1, is DSGVTQTPKHLITATGQRVTLRCSPRSGDLSVYWYQQSLDQGLQFLIQYYNGEERAKGNILERFSAQQFPDLHSELNLSSLELGDSALYFCASSVVPVGAEAFFGQGTRLTVV.

There are many counts of this clonotype. The V call is TRBV19, the J call TRBJ1-2, with TRBD1 identical over 7 bases. V lost 5 bases, J lost 2 bases, and 2 bases stayed unmatched. CDR1 and CDR2 from the germline V gene are LNHDA and SQIVND (reference sequence). This CDR3 is built from 13 residues. This CDR3 is CASSPQGNYGYTF. The DNA of the CDR3 is TGTGCCAGTAGTCCACAGGGGAACTATGGCTACACCTTC.

The chain has TRBV29-1 and TRBJ2-1; D uncertain. The V gene lost 5 bases and the J gene lost 7 bases, with 9 bases spanning the gap. The CDR3 covers 11 residues. The germline V gene encodes CDR1 SQVTM and CDR2 ANQGSEA. The CDR3 sequence is CSVMDPNEQFF. The CDR3 DNA sequence: TGCAGCGTTATGGACCCAAATGAGCAGTTCTTC.

The CDR3, as DNA: TGTGCCACCAGTGATGGGGTAATAGCGGTAACCACCGGGGAGCTGTTTTTT. Translating gives CATSDGVIAVTTGELFF. This sequence joins TRBV24-1 and TRBJ2-2, with D perhaps TRBD2 (6 bases). CDR1 is KGHDR and CDR2 is SFDVKD in the germline V gene. Trimming took 3 bases from V and 4 from J, leaving 17 bases between them. The CDR3 has 17 residues.

This clonotype was seen only once. The rearrangement joins TRBV7-3 to TRBJ2-1; 7 nucleotides align to TRBD1. Germline trimming cut 4 bases from V and 3 bases from J; bases unmatched to any gene: 9. The CDR3 contains 16 residues. The germline CDR1 and CDR2 sequences are SGHTA and FQGTGA. The CDR3 sequence is CASSSRDSTFYNEQFF. CDR3 coding DNA: TGTGCCAGCAGCTCCCGGGACAGTACCTTCTACAATGAGCAGTTCTTC.

In the case of this clonotype: Its ends do not fully match the called genes, so a read error is possible. The V gene is TRBV24-1, the J gene TRBJ2-7, with D tentatively TRBD1 (5 bases). The CDR3 runs 13 residues. CDR1 KGHDR and CDR2 SFDVKD come from the germline V gene. The CDR3 nucleotides read TGTACCACCAGTGACCGCCGACAGAGCGAGAAGTACTTC. Protein product: CTTSDRRQSEKYF.

This clonotype was recorded once. The chain is built from TRBV7-9 and TRBJ2-5, with D possibly being TRBD2 (6 bases). The J call may be in error: the DNA end matches TRBJ2-7 better. This CDR3 contains 16 residues. The germline V gene encodes CDR1 SEHNR and CDR2 FQNEAQ (reference sequence). CDR3 in amino acids: CASSPSQGRGSDEQYF. Here the CDR3 DNA reads TGTGCCAGCAGCCCCTCCCAGGGACGGGGGTCGGACGAGCAGTACTTC.

Regarding this clonotype: This clone may be a read error of a much larger clone one base away. The V and J genes are TRBV6-2 or TRBV6-3 and TRBJ1-1, with D hard to call. Germline values: CDR1 MNHEY, CDR2 SVGEGT. The length of the CDR3 is 14 residues. V lost 4 bases and J lost 3, with 12 bases in between. CDR3 region: CASSLVVLDTEAFF. As DNA, the CDR3 is TGTGCCAGCAGTTTAGTGGTATTGGACACTGAAGCTTTCTTT.

This clonotype occurred once. The chain links TRBV20-1 to TRBJ2-1; TRBD2 agrees at 10 bases. The V and J ends lost 0 bases and 5 bases, in that order; junction bases with no gene match: 4. The CDR3 is 15 residues long. Germline lookup yields CDR1 DFQATT and CDR2 SNEGSKA (reference sequence). CDR3 nucleotides: TGCAGTGCTAGAGATGGGACTAGCGCACACAATGAGCAGTTCTTC. Its protein product is CSARDGTSAHNEQFF.

The chain uses TRBV7-8 and TRBJ2-1; unclear D gene. V lost 6 bases to trimming and J lost 7 bases, with 1 base between them. Germline CDR1 and CDR2: SGHVS and FQNEAQ. The CDR3 loop spans 9 amino acids. In DNA, the CDR3 is TGTGCCAGCAGTAATGAGCAGTTCTTC. Its protein product is CASSNEQFF.

The V gene is TRBV20-1, the J gene TRBJ1-2; TRBD1 aligns across 7 bases. Germline loops: CDR1 DFQATT, CDR2 SNEGSKA (reference sequence). Trimming took 2 bases from V and 1 from J; bases not matched to a gene: 7. This CDR3 region has 15 residues. The CDR3 here is CSARPQGTINYGYTF. The CDR3 region has the DNA TGCAGTGCTAGACCACAGGGGACCATTAACTATGGCTACACCTTC.

At least ten counts were recorded for this clonotype. V and J are TRBV2 and TRBJ1-3, with 9 bases identical to TRBD1. Trimming took 7 bases from V and 2 from J; bases not matched to a gene: 6. This CDR3 has 15 residues. Germline CDR1 SNHLY, CDR2 FYNNEI. CDR3 residues: CASKGQGYAGNTIYF. The CDR3 region has the DNA TGTGCCAGCAAGGGACAGGGTTACGCTGGAAACACCATATATTTT.

This clonotype was detected many times. This chain links TRBV6-1 with TRBJ1-4; 9 nucleotides agree with TRBD1. The length of the CDR3 is 14 residues. CDR1 is MNHNS, CDR2 SASEGT, per germline. V shed 4 bases, J shed 10 bases, and the junction held 7 bases outside the gene matches. Here the CDR3 DNA reads TGTGCCAGCAGTGGGGACAGGGAAAGAGGAAAACTGTTTTTT. This codes for CASSGDRERGKLFF.

This clonotype was seen repeatedly, ten times or more. This chain connects TRBV19 to TRBJ2-1; TRBD2 is a possible D gene (6 bases). Germline V lookup: CDR1 LNHDA, CDR2 SQIVND (reference sequence). Trimming took 5 bases from V and 7 from J, leaving 15 bases between them. CDR3 length equals 14 residues. For the CDR3, the DNA is TGTGCCAGTAGTGAACCGGGACTGCAGAATGAGCAGTTCTTC. This sequence encodes CASSEPGLQNEQFF.

In regard to this clonotype: This may be a read error: a much more frequent sequence differs by one nucleotide. The conserved final phenylalanine or tryptophan is absent from the CDR3, which likely points to a read error. The chain couples TRBV27 to TRBJ2-7; possible D gene TRBD1, 5 bases. Germline V gene data show CDR1 as MNHEY and CDR2 as SMNVEV (reference sequence). CDR3 length: 15 amino acids. The V end lost 5 bases, the J end lost 6 bases, and 20 bases lay between the germline ends. The CDR3 protein is CASSPLDRLSVEQYL. CDR3 in DNA: TGTGCCAGCAGTCCTCTAGACAGACTGTCTGTCGAGCAGTACCTC.

This chain joins TRBV2 and TRBJ1-2; D call uncertain. Germline V gives CDR1 SNHLY, CDR2 FYNNEI. The CDR3 runs 13 residues. Trimming left V 8 bases short and J 0 bases short, with 10 bases between. CDR3 sequence reads: CASLDESNYGYTF. In nucleotides, the CDR3 is TGTGCCAGCCTAGACGAGTCTAACTATGGCTACACCTTC.

This clonotype was detected many times. J is TRBJ1-2 and V is TRBV5-1, with a weak D call TRBD1 (5 bases). The CDR3 runs to 15 residues. The germline CDR1 and CDR2 sequences are SGHRS and YFSETQ. Trimming removed 0 bases at V and 1 base at J, with 10 bases between. The CDR3, as DNA: TGCGCCAGCAGCTTGGCCGGGACGGATAACTATGGCTACACCTTC. Protein product: CASSLAGTDNYGYTF.

This clonotype was seen many times. The V and J genes are TRBV29-1 and TRBJ2-3, with 12 bases aligning to TRBD1. Per the germline V gene, CDR1 is SQVTM and CDR2 is ANQGSEA. This CDR3 comprises 17 residues. Losses at the gene ends were 4 bases for V and 3 bases for J; bases not matched to a gene: 11. CDR3 loop: CSVGVGTGGASTDTQYF. As DNA, the CDR3 is TGCAGCGTTGGGGTCGGGACAGGGGGCGCAAGTACAGATACGCAGTATTTT.

The genes are TRBV6-5 and TRBJ1-4; the D is unclear. Germline assignment: CDR1 MNHEY and CDR2 SVGAGI. Trimming took off 4 bases at V and 4 bases at J, with 7 bases between the two ends. This CDR3 is 13 amino acids long. The chain's CDR3 is CASSLDGNEKLFF. CDR3 sequence (DNA): TGTGCCAGCAGTTTGGACGGTAATGAAAAACTGTTTTTT.

The CDR3 sequence is CASSLDSGGYGYTF. CDR3 DNA sequence: TGTGCCAGCAGCCTCGACAGCGGGGGCTATGGCTACACCTTC. The chain is built from TRBV9 and TRBJ1-2; D is perhaps TRBD1 (5 bases). The germline CDR1 and CDR2 sequences are SGDLS and YYNGEE. The V gene lost 4 bases and the J gene lost 4 bases, with 14 bases spanning the gap. This CDR3 comprises 14 residues.

This rearrangement joins TRBV6-1 to TRBJ2-5, with 12 nucleotides matching TRBD2. V shed 8 bases, J shed 2 bases, and the junction held 6 bases outside the gene matches. Per germline, CDR1 MNHNS and CDR2 SASEGT. This CDR3 contains 15 residues. The DNA of the CDR3 is TGTGCCAGCCGGAGACTAGCGGGGGTTCAAGAGACCCAGTACTTC. This gives the protein CASRRLAGVQETQYF.

The rearrangement uses TRBV29-1 and TRBJ2-5, with D tentatively TRBD2 (6 bases). The CDR3 is 14 amino acids. Trimming removed 3 bases at V and 1 base at J, with 12 bases between. CDR1 SQVTM and CDR2 ANQGSEA come from the germline V gene. The CDR3 DNA reads TGCAGCGTTGAGCCGGGGGATGCCCAAGAGACCCAGTACTTC. It codes for CSVEPGDAQETQYF. The variable domain in full, completed from reference TRBV29-1 and TRBJ2-5, reads SAVISQKPSRDICQRGTSLTIQCQVDSQVTMMFWYRQQPGQSLTLIATANQGSEATYESGFVIDKFPISRPNLTFSTLTVSNMSPEDSSIYLCSVEPGDAQETQYFGPGTRLLVL.

In this sample, this clonotype turned up many times. This chain uses TRBV9 with TRBJ1-1; D is unclear. The V and J ends lost 4 bases and 4 bases respectively, with 11 bases between them. The CDR3 loop spans 13 amino acids. CDR1 and CDR2 from the germline V gene are SGDLS and YYNGEE. CDR3 DNA: TGTGCCAGCAGCCCCTCGATGCGCACTGAAGCTTTCTTT. Amino acids: CASSPSMRTEAFF.

The V and J genes are TRBV10-3 and TRBJ2-3; no firm D call. Germline CDR1 and CDR2: ENHRY and SYGVKD. V shed 4 bases and J shed 2 bases, with 4 bases lying between them. The CDR3 is 12 residues long. CDR3 amino acids: CAISVTTDTQYF. The CDR3 region has the DNA TGTGCCATCAGTGTCACCACAGATACGCAGTATTTT.

The chain employs TRBV29-1 and TRBJ2-7, with no clear D. This CDR3 has 11 amino acids. V was trimmed by 3 bases and J by 4 bases, leaving 7 bases between them. From germline, CDR1 is SQVTM and CDR2 ANQGSEA. Here the CDR3 reads CSVDQGYEQYF. The CDR3 nucleotides are TGCAGCGTTGACCAAGGTTACGAGCAGTACTTC.

This chain uses TRBV19 with TRBJ1-2, with TRBD1 identical over 8 bases. Germline CDR1 LNHDA, CDR2 SQIVND (reference sequence). V shed 7 bases, J shed 1 base, and the junction held 2 bases outside the gene matches. This CDR3 region has 13 residues. This chain's CDR3 is CASNRGYNYGYTF. CDR3 nucleotides: TGTGCCAGTAACAGGGGGTATAACTATGGCTACACCTTC.